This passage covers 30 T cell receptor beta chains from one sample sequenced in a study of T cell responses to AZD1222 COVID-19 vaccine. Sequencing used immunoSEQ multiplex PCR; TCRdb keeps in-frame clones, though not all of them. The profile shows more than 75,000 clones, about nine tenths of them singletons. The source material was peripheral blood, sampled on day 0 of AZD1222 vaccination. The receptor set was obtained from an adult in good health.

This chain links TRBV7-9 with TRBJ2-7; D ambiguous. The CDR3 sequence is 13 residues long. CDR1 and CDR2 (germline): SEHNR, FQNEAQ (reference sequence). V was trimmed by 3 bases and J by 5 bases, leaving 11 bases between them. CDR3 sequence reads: CASSFKQLHEQYF. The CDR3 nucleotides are TGTGCCAGCAGCTTTAAACAGCTGCACGAGCAGTACTTC.

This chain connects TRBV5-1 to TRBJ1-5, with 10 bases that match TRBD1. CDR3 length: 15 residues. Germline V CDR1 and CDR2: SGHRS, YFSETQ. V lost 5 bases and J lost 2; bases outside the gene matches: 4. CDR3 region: CASRSGTGGNQPQHF. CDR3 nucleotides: TGCGCCAGCAGGTCCGGGACAGGGGGCAATCAGCCCCAGCATTTT.

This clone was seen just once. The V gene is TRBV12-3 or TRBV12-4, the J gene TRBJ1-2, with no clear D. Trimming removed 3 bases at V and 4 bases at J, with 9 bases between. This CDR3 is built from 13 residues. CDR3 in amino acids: CASSFEAAYGYTF. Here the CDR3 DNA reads TGTGCCAGCAGTTTTGAGGCAGCCTATGGCTACACCTTC.

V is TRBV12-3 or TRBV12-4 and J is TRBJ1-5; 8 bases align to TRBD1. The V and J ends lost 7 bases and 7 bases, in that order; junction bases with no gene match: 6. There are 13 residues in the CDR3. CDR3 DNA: TGTGCCAGCACTAGGACAGGGAGGCAGCCCCAGCATTTT. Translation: CASTRTGRQPQHF.

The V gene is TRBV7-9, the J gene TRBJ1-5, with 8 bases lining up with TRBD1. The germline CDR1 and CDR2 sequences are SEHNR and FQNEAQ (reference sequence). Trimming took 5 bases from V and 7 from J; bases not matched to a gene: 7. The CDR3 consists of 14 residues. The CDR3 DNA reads TGTGCCAGCAGCCTTCAGGGGGCGAGACAGCCCCAGCATTTT. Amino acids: CASSLQGARQPQHF.

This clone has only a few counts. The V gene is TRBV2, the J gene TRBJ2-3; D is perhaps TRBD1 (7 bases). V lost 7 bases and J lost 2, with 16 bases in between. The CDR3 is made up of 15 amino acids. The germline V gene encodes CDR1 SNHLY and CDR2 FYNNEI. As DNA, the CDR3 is TGTGCCAGCACGGGGGTGGGACAGTCCACAGATACGCAGTATTTT. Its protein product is CASTGVGQSTDTQYF.

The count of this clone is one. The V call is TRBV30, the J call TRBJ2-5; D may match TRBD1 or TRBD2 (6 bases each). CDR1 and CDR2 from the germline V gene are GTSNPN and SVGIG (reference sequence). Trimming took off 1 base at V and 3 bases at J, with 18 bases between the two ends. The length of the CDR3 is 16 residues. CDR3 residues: CAWSALPGRTEETQYF. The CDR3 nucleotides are TGTGCCTGGAGTGCCCTGCCGGGGAGGACAGAAGAGACCCAGTACTTC.

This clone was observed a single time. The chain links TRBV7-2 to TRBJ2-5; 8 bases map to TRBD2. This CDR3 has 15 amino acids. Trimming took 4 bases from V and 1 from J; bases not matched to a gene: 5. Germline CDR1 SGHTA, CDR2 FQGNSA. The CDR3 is CASSSRAGGQETQYF. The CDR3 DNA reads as TGTGCCAGCAGCTCCCGGGCGGGGGGCCAAGAGACCCAGTACTTC.

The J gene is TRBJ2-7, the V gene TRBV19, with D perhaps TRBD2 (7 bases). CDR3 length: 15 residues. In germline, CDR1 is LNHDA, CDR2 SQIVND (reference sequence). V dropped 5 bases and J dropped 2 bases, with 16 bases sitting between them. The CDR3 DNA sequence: TGTGCCAGTAGTCTTCAAGGGGGAGGGCCCTACGAGCAGTACTTC. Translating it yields CASSLQGGGPYEQYF. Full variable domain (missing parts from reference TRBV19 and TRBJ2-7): DGGITQSPKYLFRKEGQNVTLSCEQNLNHDAMYWYRQDPGQGLRLIYYSQIVNDFQKGDIAEGYSVSREKKESFPLTVTSAQKNPTAFYLCASSLQGGGPYEQYFGPGTRLTVT.

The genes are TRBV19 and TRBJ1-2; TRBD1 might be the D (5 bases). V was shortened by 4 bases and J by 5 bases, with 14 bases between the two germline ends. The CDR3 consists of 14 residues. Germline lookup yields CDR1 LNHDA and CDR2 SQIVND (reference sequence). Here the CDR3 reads CASSTGTWGYGYTF. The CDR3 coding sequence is TGTGCCAGTAGTACCGGGACTTGGGGATATGGCTACACCTTC.

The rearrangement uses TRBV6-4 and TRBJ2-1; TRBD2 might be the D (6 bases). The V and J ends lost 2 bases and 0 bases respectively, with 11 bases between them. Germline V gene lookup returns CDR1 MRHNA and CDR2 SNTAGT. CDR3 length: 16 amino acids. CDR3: CASSDGGSASYNEQFF. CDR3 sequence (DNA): TGTGCCAGCAGTGACGGGGGGTCAGCCTCCTACAATGAGCAGTTCTTC.

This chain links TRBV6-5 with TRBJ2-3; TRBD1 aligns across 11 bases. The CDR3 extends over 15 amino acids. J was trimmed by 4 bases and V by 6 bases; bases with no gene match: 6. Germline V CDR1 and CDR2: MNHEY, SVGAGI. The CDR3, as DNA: TGTGCCAGCAGCCGGGACAGGGGGACGGCAGATACGCAGTATTTT. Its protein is CASSRDRGTADTQYF.

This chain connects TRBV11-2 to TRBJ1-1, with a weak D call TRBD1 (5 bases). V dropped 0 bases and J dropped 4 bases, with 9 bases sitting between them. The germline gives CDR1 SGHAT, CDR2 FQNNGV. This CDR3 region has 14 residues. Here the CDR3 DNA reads TGTGCCAGCAGCTTAGACAGGGTGGGCACTGAAGCTTTCTTT. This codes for CASSLDRVGTEAFF.

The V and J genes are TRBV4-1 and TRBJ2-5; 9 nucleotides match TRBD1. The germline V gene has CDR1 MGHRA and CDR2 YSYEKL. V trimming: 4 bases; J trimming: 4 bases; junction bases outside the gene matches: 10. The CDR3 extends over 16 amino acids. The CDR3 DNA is TGCGCCAGCAGCCGAGTTAGGGACAGGGCACGAGAGACCCAGTACTTC. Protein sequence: CASSRVRDRARETQYF.

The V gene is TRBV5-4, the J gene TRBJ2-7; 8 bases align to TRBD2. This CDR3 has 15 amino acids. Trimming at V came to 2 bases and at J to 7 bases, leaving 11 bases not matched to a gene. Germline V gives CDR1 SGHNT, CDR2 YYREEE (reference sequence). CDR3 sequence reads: CASSFNTRGAGEQYF. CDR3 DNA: TGTGCCAGCAGCTTCAATACGCGGGGGGCGGGTGAGCAGTACTTC.

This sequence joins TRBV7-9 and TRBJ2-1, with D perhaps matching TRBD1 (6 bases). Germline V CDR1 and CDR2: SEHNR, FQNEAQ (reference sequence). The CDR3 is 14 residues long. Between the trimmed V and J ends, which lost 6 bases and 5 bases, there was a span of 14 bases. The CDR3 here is CASSLQGAHNEQFF. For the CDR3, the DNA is TGTGCCAGCAGTTTACAGGGAGCTCACAATGAGCAGTTCTTC.

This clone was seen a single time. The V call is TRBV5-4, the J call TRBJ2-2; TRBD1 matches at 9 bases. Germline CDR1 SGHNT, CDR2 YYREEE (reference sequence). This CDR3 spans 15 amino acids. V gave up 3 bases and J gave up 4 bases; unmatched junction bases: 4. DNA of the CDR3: TGTGCCAGCAGCTCGATGGACAGGGGCACCGGGGAGCTGTTTTTT. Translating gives CASSSMDRGTGELFF.

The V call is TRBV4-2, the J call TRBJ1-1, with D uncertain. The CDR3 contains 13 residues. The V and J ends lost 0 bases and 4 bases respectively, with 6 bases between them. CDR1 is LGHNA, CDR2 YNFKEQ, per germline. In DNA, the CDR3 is TGTGCCAGCAGCCAAGATGCCAGCACTGAAGCTTTCTTT. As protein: CASSQDASTEAFF.

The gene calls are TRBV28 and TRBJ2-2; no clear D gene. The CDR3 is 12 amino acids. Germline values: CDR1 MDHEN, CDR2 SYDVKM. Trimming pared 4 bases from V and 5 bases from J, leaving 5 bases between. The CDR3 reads CASSWVTGELFF. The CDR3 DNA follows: TGTGCCAGCAGTTGGGTAACCGGGGAGCTGTTTTTT. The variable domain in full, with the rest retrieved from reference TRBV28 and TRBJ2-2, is DVKVTQSSRYLVKRTGEKVFLECVQDMDHENMFWYRQDPGLGLRLIYFSYDVKMKEKGDIPEGYSVSREKKERFSLILESASTNQTSMYLCASSWVTGELFFGEGSRLTVL.

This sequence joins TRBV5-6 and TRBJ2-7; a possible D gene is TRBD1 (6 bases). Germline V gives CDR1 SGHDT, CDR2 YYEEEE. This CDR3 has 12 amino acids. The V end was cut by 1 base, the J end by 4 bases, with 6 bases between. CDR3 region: CASSLTGYEQYF. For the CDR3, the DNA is TGTGCCAGCAGCTTGACAGGGTACGAGCAGTACTTC.

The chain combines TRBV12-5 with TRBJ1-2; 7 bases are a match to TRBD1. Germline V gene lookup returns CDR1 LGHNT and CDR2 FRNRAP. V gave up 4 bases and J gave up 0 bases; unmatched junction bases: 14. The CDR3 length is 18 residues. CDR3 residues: CASGWVNFDRVSNYGYTF. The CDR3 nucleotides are TGTGCTAGTGGTTGGGTGAATTTTGACAGGGTTTCTAACTATGGCTACACCTTC.

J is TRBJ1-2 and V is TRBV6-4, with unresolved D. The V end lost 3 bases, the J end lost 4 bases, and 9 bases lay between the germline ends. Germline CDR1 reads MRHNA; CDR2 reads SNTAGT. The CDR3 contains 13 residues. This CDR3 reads CASSEMGSYGYTF. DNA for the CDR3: TGTGCCAGCAGTGAAATGGGTTCCTATGGCTACACCTTC.

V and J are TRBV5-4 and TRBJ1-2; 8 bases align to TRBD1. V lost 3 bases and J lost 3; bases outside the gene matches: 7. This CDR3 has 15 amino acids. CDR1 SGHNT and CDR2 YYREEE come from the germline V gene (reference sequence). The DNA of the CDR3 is TGTGCCAGCAGCTCCCCGCAGGGGGCGGACTATGGCTACACCTTC. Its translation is CASSSPQGADYGYTF.

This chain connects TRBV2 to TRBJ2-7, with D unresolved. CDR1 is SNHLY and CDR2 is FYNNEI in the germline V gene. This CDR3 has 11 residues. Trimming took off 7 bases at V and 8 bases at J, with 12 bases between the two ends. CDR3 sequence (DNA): TGTGCCAGCACGACGGAGTTAAAGCAGTACTTC. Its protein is CASTTELKQYF.

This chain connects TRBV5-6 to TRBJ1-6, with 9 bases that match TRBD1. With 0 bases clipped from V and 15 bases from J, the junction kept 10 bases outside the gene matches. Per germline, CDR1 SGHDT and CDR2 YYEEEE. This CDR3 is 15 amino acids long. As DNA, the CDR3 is TGTGCCAGCAGCTTGGCCCCCGGGACAGGGCGTCTCCTCCACTTT. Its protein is CASSLAPGTGRLLHF.

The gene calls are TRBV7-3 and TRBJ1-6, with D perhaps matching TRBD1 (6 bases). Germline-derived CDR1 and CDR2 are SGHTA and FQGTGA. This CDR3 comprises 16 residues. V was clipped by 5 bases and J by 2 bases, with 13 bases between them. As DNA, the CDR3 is TGTGCCAGCAGCCCCGAGGGGGGCCCCTATAATTCACCCCTCCACTTT. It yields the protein CASSPEGGPYNSPLHF.

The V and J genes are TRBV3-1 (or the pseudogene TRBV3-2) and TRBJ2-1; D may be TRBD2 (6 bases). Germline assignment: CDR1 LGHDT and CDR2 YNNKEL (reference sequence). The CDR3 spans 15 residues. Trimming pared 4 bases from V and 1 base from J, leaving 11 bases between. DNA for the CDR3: TGTGCCAGCAGCCCGACGCGGGGTTCCTACAATGAGCAGTTCTTC. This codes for CASSPTRGSYNEQFF.

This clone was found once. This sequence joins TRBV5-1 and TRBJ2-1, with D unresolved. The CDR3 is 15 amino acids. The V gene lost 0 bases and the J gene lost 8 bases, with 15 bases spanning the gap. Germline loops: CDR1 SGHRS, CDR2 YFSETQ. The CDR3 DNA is TGCGCCAGCAGCTTGGGACCCACAACGGGCGATGAGCAGTTCTTC. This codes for CASSLGPTTGDEQFF. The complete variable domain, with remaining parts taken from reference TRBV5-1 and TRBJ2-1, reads KAGVTQTPRYLIKTRGQQVTLSCSPISGHRSVSWYQQTPGQGLQFLFEYFSETQRNKGNFPGRFSGRQFSNSRSEMNVSTLELGDSALYLCASSLGPTTGDEQFFGPGTRLTVL.

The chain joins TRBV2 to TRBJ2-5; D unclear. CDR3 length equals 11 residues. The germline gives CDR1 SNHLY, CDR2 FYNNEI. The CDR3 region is CADRASETQYF. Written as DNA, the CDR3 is TGTGCTGACCGGGCCAGCGAGACCCAGTACTTC.

This CDR3 reads CASSLPPASGSSVEQFF. The CDR3 DNA reads as TGCGCCAGCAGCTTGCCTCCCGCTAGCGGGAGCTCGGTTGAGCAGTTCTTC. The chain employs TRBV5-1 and TRBJ2-1, with 10 bases fitting TRBD2. Trimming took 1 base from V and 9 from J; bases not matched to a gene: 13. From germline, CDR1 is SGHRS and CDR2 YFSETQ. The CDR3 has 17 residues.